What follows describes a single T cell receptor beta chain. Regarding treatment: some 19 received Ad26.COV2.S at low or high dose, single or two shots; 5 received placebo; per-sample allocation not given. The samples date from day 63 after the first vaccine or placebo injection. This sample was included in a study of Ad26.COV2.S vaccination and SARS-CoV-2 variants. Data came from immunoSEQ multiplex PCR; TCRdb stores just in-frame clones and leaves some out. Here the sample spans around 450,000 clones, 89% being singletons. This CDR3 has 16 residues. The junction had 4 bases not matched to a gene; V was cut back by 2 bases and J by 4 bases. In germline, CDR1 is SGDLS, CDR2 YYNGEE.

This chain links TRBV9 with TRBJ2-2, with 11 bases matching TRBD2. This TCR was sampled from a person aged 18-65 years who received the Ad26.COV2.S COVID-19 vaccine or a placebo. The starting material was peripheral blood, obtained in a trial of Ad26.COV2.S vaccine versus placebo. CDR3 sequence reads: CASSVVAGGGTGELFF. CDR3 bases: TGTGCCAGCAGCGTCGTAGCGGGAGGGGGCACCGGGGAGCTGTTTTTT.